This TCR beta chain stems from a study of blood T cell repertoires in COVID-19. Trimming removed 7 bases from V and 4 bases from J, with 8 bases in between. The CDR3 runs to 12 residues. Germline V gene sequence: CDR1 MDHEN, CDR2 SYDVKM. The repertoire was sequenced with immunoSEQ multiplex PCR; TCRdb's copy has only in-frame clones and lacks some. Of about 200,000 clones listed, roughly 82% are singletons. Sequenced sample: PBMCs or T cells enriched from blood (not recorded which). This chain joins TRBV28 and TRBJ2-1, with D perhaps matching TRBD2 (5 bases). This TCR was recovered from a middle-aged man who had recovered from COVID-19. For the CDR3, the DNA is TGTGCCAGCACCCGAGGGTACAATGAGCAGTTCTTC. Its translation: CASTRGYNEQFF.